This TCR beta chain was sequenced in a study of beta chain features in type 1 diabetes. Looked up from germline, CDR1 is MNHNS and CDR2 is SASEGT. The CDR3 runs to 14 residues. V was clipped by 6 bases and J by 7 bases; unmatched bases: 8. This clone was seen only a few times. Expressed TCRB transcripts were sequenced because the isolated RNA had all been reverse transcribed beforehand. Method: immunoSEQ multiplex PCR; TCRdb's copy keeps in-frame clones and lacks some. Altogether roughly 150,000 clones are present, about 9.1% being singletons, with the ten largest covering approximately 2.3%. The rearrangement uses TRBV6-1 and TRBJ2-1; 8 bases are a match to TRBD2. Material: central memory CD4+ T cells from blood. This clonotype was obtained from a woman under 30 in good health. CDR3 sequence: CASREGSGTNEQFF. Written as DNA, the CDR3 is TGTGCCAGCAGAGAGGGTAGCGGGACAAATGAGCAGTTCTTC.